The 26 T cell receptor beta chains given below trace back to one sample, sequenced in a study of blood T cell repertoires in COVID-19. Sequencing was performed with immunoSEQ multiplex PCR; in TCRdb, only in-frame clones are kept and a portion is missing. This sample carries about 120,000 clones, 75% to 95% of them seen once, and the ten largest clones take 1.8%. The sequencing sample was made of peripheral blood. The source is a human donor with active COVID-19. The donor label of this sample is uncertain.

The CDR3 sequence: CASVGADRMNTEAFF. CDR3 DNA sequence: TGTGCCAGCGTTGGAGCAGACAGAATGAACACTGAAGCTTTCTTT. This chain uses TRBV28 with TRBJ1-1; TRBD1 is a possible D gene (5 bases). Germline V gives CDR1 MDHEN, CDR2 SYDVKM. This CDR3 spans 15 amino acids. V lost 8 bases and J 0 bases, leaving 16 bases between the germline ends. Variable domain in full (rest from reference TRBV28 and TRBJ1-1): DVKVTQSSRYLVKRTGEKVFLECVQDMDHENMFWYRQDPGLGLRLIYFSYDVKMKEKGDIPEGYSVSREKKERFSLILESASTNQTSMYLCASVGADRMNTEAFFGQGTRLTVV.

About this clone itself: Other DNA sequences within the sample encode an identical CDR3. The chain's CDR3 is CASSYSDEQFF. The CDR3 DNA is TGTGCCAGCAGTTATTCGGATGAGCAGTTCTTC. The chain uses TRBV6-2 or TRBV6-3 and TRBJ2-1; D unclear. Germline lookup yields CDR1 MNHEY and CDR2 SVGEGT. This CDR3 has 11 residues. Trimming removed 3 bases from V and 8 bases from J, with 5 bases in between.

This chain links TRBV6-1 with TRBJ2-5; D perhaps matches TRBD2 (7 bases). CDR1 is MNHNS, CDR2 SASEGT, per germline. Trimming cost V 3 bases and J 5 bases, with 16 bases left between them. CDR3 length: 15 residues. The CDR3 coding sequence is TGTGCCAGCAGTGAGGGGGCGGGGAGGGCGGAGACCCAGTACTTC. This translates into CASSEGAGRAETQYF.

The CDR3 spells CATQGDGGLSGYTF. CDR3 in DNA: TGTGCCACCCAGGGAGATGGGGGCCTGAGCGGCTACACCTTC. The chain is built from TRBV28 and TRBJ1-2; a weak D match, TRBD1 (6 bases). V dropped 10 bases and J dropped 8 bases, with 23 bases sitting between them. The CDR3 contains 14 residues. Germline assignment: CDR1 MDHEN and CDR2 SYDVKM.

The rearrangement links TRBV5-1 to TRBJ1-2, with D hard to call. This CDR3 region has 13 residues. Trimming took 5 bases from V and 5 from J, leaving 13 bases between them. In germline, CDR1 is SGHRS, CDR2 YFSETQ. The CDR3 region is CASSSTGEYGYTF. Here the CDR3 DNA reads TGCGCCAGCAGTTCGACTGGCGAATATGGCTACACCTTC.

In DNA form, the CDR3 reads TGTGCCAGCAGCCAATCGGAGGGCCAGTTAGTATTCGCAGATACGCAGTATTTT. Translated: CASSQSEGQLVFADTQYF. This sequence joins TRBV16 and TRBJ2-3; possible D gene TRBD2, 6 bases. CDR1 is KGHSY and CDR2 is FQNENV in the germline V gene. This CDR3 comprises 18 residues. V lost 0 bases, J lost 4 bases, and 20 bases lay in between.

The chain recombines TRBV5-1 with TRBJ2-3; 12 bases are a match to TRBD2. The CDR3 runs to 15 residues. Germline CDR1 SGHRS, CDR2 YFSETQ. Trimming cost V 2 bases and J 4 bases; bases outside gene matches: 2. The CDR3, as DNA: TGCGCCAGCAGCTTTACTAGCGGGGGGCCAGATACGCAGTATTTT. It yields the protein CASSFTSGGPDTQYF.

CDR3 amino acids: CASSLNVAGPRETQYF. CDR3 DNA: TGTGCCAGCAGCTTAAACGTGGCGGGGCCCCGGGAGACCCAGTACTTC. The chain couples TRBV7-6 to TRBJ2-5, with D maybe TRBD2 (6 bases). This CDR3 contains 16 residues. V gave up 2 bases and J gave up 5 bases, with 18 bases separating them. The germline gives CDR1 SGHVS, CDR2 FNYEAQ.

The V call is TRBV7-9, the J call TRBJ2-5; D is undetermined. The V gene lost 1 base and the J gene lost 4 bases, with 4 bases spanning the gap. The germline V gene encodes CDR1 SEHNR and CDR2 FQNEAQ (reference sequence). The CDR3 runs 12 residues. CDR3: CASSLGLETQYF. In nucleotides, the CDR3 is TGTGCCAGCAGCTTAGGACTAGAGACCCAGTACTTC.

The V call is TRBV14, the J call TRBJ2-6; 12 nucleotides align to TRBD1. CDR1 and CDR2 from the germline V gene are SGHDN and FVKESK. CDR3 length: 19 amino acids. After removal of 3 bases from V and 4 bases from J, the junction contained 10 bases not matched to a gene. The CDR3 sequence is CASSQLPGQGATGANVLTF. The CDR3 bases are TGTGCCAGCAGCCAGCTACCGGGACAGGGGGCGACAGGGGCCAACGTCCTGACTTTC.

This clone was recorded once. The rearrangement uses TRBV19 and TRBJ2-1, with 9 bases that match TRBD1. V was clipped by 5 bases and J by 7 bases; unmatched bases: 12. The V gene's germline CDR1 is LNHDA and CDR2 SQIVND (reference sequence). The CDR3 runs to 16 residues. This chain's CDR3 is CASSDLGTGPKNEQFF. In nucleotides, the CDR3 is TGTGCCAGTAGTGACCTTGGGACAGGGCCCAAGAATGAGCAGTTCTTC.

The chain recombines TRBV30 with TRBJ1-2; 10 positions agree with TRBD1. CDR3 length: 13 amino acids. Looked up from germline, CDR1 is GTSNPN and CDR2 is SVGIG (reference sequence). Germline trimming cut 5 bases from V and 5 bases from J; bases unmatched to any gene: 5. The DNA of the CDR3 is TGTGCCTGGGCGACAGGGGGCTTTTATGGCTACACCTTC. Translated, it gives CAWATGGFYGYTF. The complete variable domain, with remaining parts taken from reference TRBV30 and TRBJ1-2, reads SQTIHQWPATLVQPVGSPLSLECTVEGTSNPNLYWYRQAAGRGLQLLFYSVGIGQISSEVPQNLSASRPQDRQFILSSKKLLLSDSGFYLCAWATGGFYGYTFGSGTRLTVV.

The chain uses TRBV19 and TRBJ2-3, with 10 bases that match TRBD2. The CDR3 loop spans 16 amino acids. V lost 5 bases, J lost 4 bases, and 9 bases stayed unmatched. The germline CDR1 and CDR2 sequences are LNHDA and SQIVND (reference sequence). The CDR3 nucleotides are TGTGCCAGTAGTGTAACCGGGACTAGCGACGCAGATACGCAGTATTTT. This encodes CASSVTGTSDADTQYF.

The CDR3 DNA is TGTGCCAGCAGCGTAGTAGGGACAGGGGGCGTTGAAGCTTTCTTT. This gives the protein CASSVVGTGGVEAFF. V is TRBV9 and J is TRBJ1-1; TRBD1 matches at 12 bases. J gave up 7 bases and V 0 bases, and 4 bases lay outside the gene matches. The CDR3 consists of 15 residues. Germline loops: CDR1 SGDLS, CDR2 YYNGEE.

The chain recombines TRBV7-6 with TRBJ2-1, with 11 bases identical to TRBD2. J gave up 0 bases and V 7 bases, and 8 bases lay outside the gene matches. The CDR3 spans 17 residues. CDR1 and CDR2 (germline): SGHVS, FNYEAQ. CDR3 nucleotide sequence: TGTGCCAGCAAAATTAGCGGGGGGGCCCCCTCCTACAATGAGCAGTTCTTC. Encoded protein: CASKISGGAPSYNEQFF.

DNA of the CDR3: TGTGCCAGCTCGAGAGGGAATAGCAATCAGCCCCAGCATTTT. The encoded protein is CASSRGNSNQPQHF. The chain couples TRBV5-6 to TRBJ1-5; D call uncertain. Germline lookup yields CDR1 SGHDT and CDR2 YYEEEE. V shed 7 bases and J shed 0 bases, with 11 bases lying between them. This CDR3 is built from 14 residues.

V gene TRBV5-1 combines with J gene TRBJ2-7; 10 bases align to TRBD1. This CDR3 contains 18 residues. CDR1 SGHRS and CDR2 YFSETQ come from the germline V gene. V lost 1 base to trimming and J lost 3 bases; unmatched junction nucleotides: 13. CDR3: CASSLYRTGGFPIYEQYF. The DNA for the CDR3 is TGCGCCAGCAGCTTGTATCGGACAGGGGGTTTCCCCATCTACGAGCAGTACTTC.

The V call is TRBV3-1 (or the pseudogene TRBV3-2), the J call TRBJ1-4; maybe TRBD1 (5 bases). The CDR3 is 16 amino acids. V lost 0 bases, J lost 8 bases, and 16 bases lay in between. Germline assignment: CDR1 LGHDT and CDR2 YNNKEL (reference sequence). CDR3 sequence (DNA): TGTGCCAGCAGCCAAGATCATGCGACAGAAAGCGAAAAACTGTTTTTT. Translated, it gives CASSQDHATESEKLFF.

This clone was recorded a few times. The chain couples TRBV9 to TRBJ1-6; possible D gene TRBD1, 5 bases. Trimming took off 3 bases at V and 5 bases at J, with 12 bases between the two ends. Germline V lookup: CDR1 SGDLS, CDR2 YYNGEE. The CDR3 is 15 residues long. The CDR3 sequence is CASSARVADNSPLHF. The CDR3 DNA reads TGTGCCAGCAGCGCCAGGGTGGCAGATAATTCACCCCTCCACTTT.

V gene TRBV5-6 combines with J gene TRBJ2-5; 7 bases line up with TRBD1. The V gene end was trimmed by 3 bases and the J gene end by 1 base; junction bases not matched to a gene: 3. Germline V CDR1 and CDR2: SGHDT, YYEEEE. The length of the CDR3 is 14 residues. CDR3 coding DNA: TGTGCCAGCAGCTGGGACAGACTCCAAGAGACCCAGTACTTC. Translating it yields CASSWDRLQETQYF.

The J gene is TRBJ1-3, the V gene TRBV19, with D perhaps TRBD1 (5 bases). V was shortened by 4 bases and J by 4 bases, with 14 bases between the two germline ends. The CDR3 is made up of 15 amino acids. Germline lookup yields CDR1 LNHDA and CDR2 SQIVND (reference sequence). In nucleotides, the CDR3 is TGTGCCAGTAGTAGGGACTCCCTGGGAGGAAACACCATATATTTT. Residues: CASSRDSLGGNTIYF. The full variable domain, completed using reference TRBV19 and TRBJ1-3, is DGGITQSPKYLFRKEGQNVTLSCEQNLNHDAMYWYRQDPGQGLRLIYYSQIVNDFQKGDIAEGYSVSREKKESFPLTVTSAQKNPTAFYLCASSRDSLGGNTIYFGEGSWLTVV.

This rearrangement joins TRBV18 to TRBJ1-6; no reliable D call. The germline CDR1 and CDR2 sequences are KGHSH and LQKENI. V was shortened by 3 bases and J by 4 bases, with 7 bases between the two germline ends. CDR3 length equals 14 residues. Here the CDR3 reads CASSPQTYNSPLHF. Written as DNA, the CDR3 is TGTGCCAGCTCACCTCAGACATATAATTCACCCCTCCACTTT.

The gene calls are TRBV28 and TRBJ1-2, with D possibly being TRBD1 (5 bases). Trimming cost V 9 bases and J 0 bases, with 11 bases left between them. The CDR3 is 13 amino acids. The germline gives CDR1 MDHEN, CDR2 SYDVKM. The CDR3 region is CASGLGPNYGYTF. In DNA, the CDR3 is TGTGCCAGTGGTCTGGGGCCTAACTATGGCTACACCTTC.

The rearrangement uses TRBV4-2 and TRBJ2-7; no reliable D call. The CDR3 is made up of 13 amino acids. V dropped 0 bases and J dropped 5 bases, with 8 bases sitting between them. Germline CDR1 reads LGHNA; CDR2 reads YNFKEQ. In nucleotides, the CDR3 is TGTGCCAGCAGCCAAGATACGGTGGACGAGCAGTACTTC. As protein: CASSQDTVDEQYF.

The V gene is TRBV7-9, the J gene TRBJ2-5; 10 bases map to TRBD2. This CDR3 spans 15 amino acids. With V trimmed by 5 bases and J by 5 bases, 8 bases remained unmatched. The germline gives CDR1 SEHNR, CDR2 FQNEAQ (reference sequence). The CDR3 region has the DNA TGTGCCAGCAGCCGAAGGGAGACTAGCGGGGAGACCCAGTACTTC. Translating gives CASSRRETSGETQYF. The full variable domain, completed using reference TRBV7-9 and TRBJ2-5, is DTGVSQNPRHKITKRGQNVTFRCDPISEHNRLYWYRQTLGQGPEFLTYFQNEAQLEKSRLLSDRFSAERPKGSFSTLEIQRTEQGDSAMYLCASSRRETSGETQYFGPGTRLLVL.

The V gene is TRBV28, the J gene TRBJ1-1; 9 bases match TRBD1. V trimming: 6 bases; J trimming: 4 bases; junction bases outside the gene matches: 9. This CDR3 spans 15 amino acids. Germline CDR1 is MDHEN and CDR2 is SYDVKM. As DNA, the CDR3 is TGTGCCAGCAGCCCCGGGACAGGGAAGACCACTGAAGCTTTCTTT. Residues: CASSPGTGKTTEAFF. Filled out from reference TRBV28 and TRBJ1-1, the complete variable domain reads DVKVTQSSRYLVKRTGEKVFLECVQDMDHENMFWYRQDPGLGLRLIYFSYDVKMKEKGDIPEGYSVSREKKERFSLILESASTNQTSMYLCASSPGTGKTTEAFFGQGTRLTVV.